Below are 30 T cell receptor beta chains sequenced from a single sample in a study of Ad26.COV2.S vaccination and SARS-CoV-2 variants. The treatment was: over 15 received Ad26.COV2.S at low or high dose, single or two shots; about 5 received placebo; per-sample allocation not given. The study sampled participants on day 63 after the first vaccine or placebo injection. Libraries were prepared by immunoSEQ multiplex PCR; TCRdb keeps only in-frame clonotypes and omits some of them. The sample holds a few hundred thousand clones; roughly 90% are singletons and the top ten take more than 9%. Sample: peripheral blood, taken in a trial of Ad26.COV2.S vaccine versus placebo. All receptors come from a person between 18 and 59 years old who received the Ad26.COV2.S COVID-19 vaccine or a placebo.

V and J are TRBV3-1 (or the pseudogene TRBV3-2) and TRBJ2-1, with TRBD1 matching over 8 bases. The CDR3 is 17 amino acids. Germline V gene sequence: CDR1 LGHDT, CDR2 YNNKEL (reference sequence). V lost 2 bases to trimming and J lost 5 bases; unmatched junction nucleotides: 11. The CDR3 nucleotides read TGTGCCAGCAGCCAAAAAAAGACAGGGGCCTTAAACAATGAGCAGTTCTTC. It codes for CASSQKKTGALNNEQFF.

The chain employs TRBV7-2 and TRBJ2-7; 10 nucleotides agree with TRBD2. J gave up 6 bases and V 4 bases, and 9 bases lay outside the gene matches. The CDR3 length is 15 residues. Germline V gives CDR1 SGHTA, CDR2 FQGNSA. The DNA of the CDR3 is TGTGCCAGCAGCTGGCGGACTAGCGGAGCAAGCGAGCAGTACTTC. Translated, it gives CASSWRTSGASEQYF.

This chain links TRBV12-5 with TRBJ2-1, with a possible D match to TRBD2 (6 bases). Trimming took 6 bases from V and 0 from J, leaving 9 bases between them. The V gene's germline CDR1 is LGHNT and CDR2 FRNRAP. This CDR3 is built from 14 residues. The CDR3 region has the DNA TGTGCTAGTGGCCACGGGAGCTCCTACAATGAGCAGTTCTTC. It specifies CASGHGSSYNEQFF.

The chain recombines TRBV7-2 with TRBJ1-4; a possible D gene is TRBD1 (5 bases). This CDR3 has 16 residues. The ends were cut back, 5 bases at V and 3 bases at J, with 16 bases in the middle. Germline CDR1 reads SGHTA; CDR2 reads FQGNSA. The CDR3 sequence: CASSPGTALSNEKLFF. The DNA for the CDR3 is TGTGCCAGCAGCCCCGGGACGGCCCTGTCTAATGAAAAACTGTTTTTT.

The V gene is TRBV28, the J gene TRBJ1-5; D unclear. Trimming removed 3 bases at V and 7 bases at J, with 4 bases between. CDR1 MDHEN and CDR2 SYDVKM come from the germline V gene. This CDR3 has 11 residues. CDR3: CASSLAQPQHF. The CDR3 coding sequence is TGTGCCAGCAGTTTGGCCCAGCCCCAGCATTTT.

V is TRBV11-2 and J is TRBJ2-1; D ambiguous. V shed 1 base and J shed 2 bases, with 6 bases lying between them. The CDR3 consists of 14 residues. The germline CDR1 and CDR2 sequences are SGHAT and FQNNGV. This CDR3 reads CASSLVVAYNEQFF. DNA for the CDR3: TGTGCCAGCAGCTTAGTGGTCGCCTACAATGAGCAGTTCTTC.

This clone was counted once. The rearrangement links TRBV16 to TRBJ1-1; D unclear. The length of the CDR3 is 14 residues. Germline V gene lookup returns CDR1 KGHSY and CDR2 FQNENV. Trimming cost V 2 bases and J 2 bases, with 9 bases left between them. CDR3 loop: CASSQQQLNTEAFF. The DNA for the CDR3 is TGTGCCAGCAGCCAACAACAGCTCAACACTGAAGCTTTCTTT.

The V gene is TRBV25-1, the J gene TRBJ1-1; D is possibly TRBD1 (6 bases). CDR1 is MGHDK and CDR2 is SYGVNS in the germline V gene. CDR3 size: 15 residues. Between the trimmed V and J ends, which lost 6 bases and 0 bases, there was a span of 14 bases. The CDR3: CASSLRTDMNTEAFF. In nucleotides, the CDR3 is TGTGCCAGCAGCCTAAGGACAGATATGAACACTGAAGCTTTCTTT.

This clone has just one count. This chain links TRBV18 with TRBJ2-3, with 10 bases that match TRBD1. This CDR3 is built from 16 residues. Unmatched junction bases numbered 7, after V lost 3 bases and J lost 4 bases. From germline, CDR1 is KGHSH and CDR2 LQKENI. Here the CDR3 reads CASSPGDRGWADTQYF. The CDR3 coding sequence is TGTGCCAGCTCACCGGGGGACAGGGGCTGGGCAGATACGCAGTATTTT.

The chain recombines TRBV7-9 with TRBJ1-2; 7 bases are a match to TRBD1. With V trimmed by 10 bases and J by 1 base, 15 bases remained unmatched. Per germline, CDR1 SEHNR and CDR2 FQNEAQ (reference sequence). CDR3 length equals 16 residues. This chain's CDR3 is CAIPQGGAKLNYGYTF. The CDR3 coding sequence is TGTGCCATCCCCCAGGGGGGAGCCAAACTTAACTATGGCTACACCTTC.

The CDR3 here is CASSDPYQETQYF. The CDR3 DNA reads TGTGCCAGCAGTGACCCGTACCAAGAGACCCAGTACTTC. The chain recombines TRBV28 with TRBJ2-5, with D unresolved. The V and J ends lost 5 bases and 0 bases respectively, with 7 bases between them. Germline V CDR1 and CDR2: MDHEN, SYDVKM. There are 13 residues in the CDR3.

The chain carries TRBV5-1 and TRBJ2-1; 11 bases agree with TRBD2. Trimming removed 4 bases from V and 10 bases from J; junction bases left unmatched: 13. CDR3 length: 16 amino acids. Germline V lookup: CDR1 SGHRS, CDR2 YFSETQ. This CDR3 is CASSLTSGGLTGEQFF. The DNA of the CDR3 is TGCGCCAGCAGCCTTACTAGCGGGGGTCTCACGGGAGAGCAGTTCTTC.

The CDR3 DNA sequence: TGCGCCAGCAGCTTCGTCGGTTTGGACACTGAAGCTTTCTTT. It yields the protein CASSFVGLDTEAFF. This rearrangement joins TRBV5-1 to TRBJ1-1; unclear D gene. The CDR3 covers 14 residues. V was shortened by 2 bases and J by 3 bases, with 11 bases between the two germline ends. Germline V gene lookup returns CDR1 SGHRS and CDR2 YFSETQ.

The genes are TRBV10-1 and TRBJ2-6; possibly TRBD1 or TRBD2 for D (6 bases each). Per germline, CDR1 WNHNN and CDR2 SYGVQD (reference sequence). This CDR3 is built from 13 residues. CDR3 coding DNA: TGCGCGGGGGGCGCTTCTGGGGCCAACGTCCTGACTTTC. Its protein is CAGGASGANVLTF.

The V gene is TRBV6-5, the J gene TRBJ1-6; D is perhaps TRBD1 (6 bases). V gave up 7 bases and J gave up 7 bases, with 14 bases separating them. Germline V gene lookup returns CDR1 MNHEY and CDR2 SVGAGI. This CDR3 spans 14 amino acids. This chain's CDR3 is CASNTGTINSPLHF. CDR3 DNA sequence: TGTGCCAGCAACACAGGGACCATCAATTCACCCCTCCACTTT.

The genes are TRBV27 and TRBJ2-7; the D is unclear. V lost 1 base to trimming and J lost 4 bases, with 8 bases between them. Germline assignment: CDR1 MNHEY and CDR2 SMNVEV (reference sequence). CDR3 length: 13 residues. CDR3 protein: CASSLLIGYEQYF. The DNA for the CDR3 is TGTGCCAGCAGTTTATTAATCGGGTACGAGCAGTACTTC.

The chain employs TRBV29-1 and TRBJ2-7, with D unclear. The CDR3 length is 10 residues. Trimming took 4 bases from V and 6 from J, leaving 7 bases between them. Germline V CDR1 and CDR2: SQVTM, ANQGSEA. CDR3 sequence reads: CSVGTAEQYF. CDR3 nucleotide sequence: TGCAGCGTTGGAACGGCCGAGCAGTACTTC.

Only one count was recorded for this clone. The V gene is TRBV30, the J gene TRBJ1-6, with D perhaps TRBD1 (6 bases). CDR3 length: 13 residues. Germline V gene data show CDR1 as GTSNPN and CDR2 as SVGIG (reference sequence). Trimming pared 4 bases from V and 6 bases from J, leaving 10 bases between. CDR3: CAWTGVSNSPLHF. The CDR3, as DNA: TGTGCCTGGACAGGGGTTAGTAATTCACCCCTCCACTTT.

The genes are TRBV5-4 and TRBJ1-4; possibly TRBD1 for D (5 bases). The V end lost 5 bases, the J end lost 8 bases, and 19 bases lay between the germline ends. The CDR3 contains 15 residues. The germline CDR1 and CDR2 sequences are SGHNT and YYREEE (reference sequence). CDR3 region: CASSSDGGRKEKLFF. In DNA form, the CDR3 reads TGTGCCAGCAGTTCCGATGGGGGGAGGAAAGAAAAACTGTTTTTT.

The rearrangement links TRBV7-9 to TRBJ2-7; TRBD1 agrees at 9 bases. The CDR3 loop spans 15 amino acids. Germline trimming cut 5 bases from V and 6 bases from J; bases unmatched to any gene: 11. CDR1 and CDR2 (germline): SEHNR, FQNEAQ (reference sequence). The CDR3 here is CASSHMPGQGGEQYF. The DNA for the CDR3 is TGTGCCAGCAGCCACATGCCGGGACAGGGAGGCGAGCAGTACTTC.

The V call is TRBV5-5, the J call TRBJ2-7; unclear D gene. This CDR3 is 16 amino acids long. The V gene lost 0 bases and the J gene lost 0 bases, with 13 bases spanning the gap. Germline V CDR1 and CDR2: SGHKS, YYEKEE (reference sequence). CDR3 in amino acids: CASSLEVGLLSYEQYF. Written as DNA, the CDR3 is TGTGCCAGCAGCTTGGAGGTTGGGCTTCTCTCCTACGAGCAGTACTTC.

Regarding this clone: Other DNA sequences in this specimen translate into the identical CDR3. The chain uses TRBV6-2 or TRBV6-3 and TRBJ2-1; 7 bases are a match to TRBD2. The CDR3 is 15 residues long. Germline CDR1 is MNHEY and CDR2 is SVGEGT. V lost 2 bases to trimming and J lost 2 bases; unmatched junction nucleotides: 3. CDR3 protein: CASSYGGGPYNEQFF. The CDR3 DNA follows: TGTGCCAGCAGTTACGGGGGGGGTCCCTACAATGAGCAGTTCTTC.

The CDR3 nucleotides read TGTGCCAGTAGTTTGAGCGGGAGGTCGTCCGAGCAGTACTTC. This gives the protein CASSLSGRSSEQYF. The chain uses TRBV19 and TRBJ2-7; TRBD2 matches 9 bases. The germline gives CDR1 LNHDA, CDR2 SQIVND (reference sequence). CDR3 length: 14 amino acids. The trim removed 5 bases at V and 6 bases at J, leaving 8 bases unmatched.

The chain recombines TRBV6-5 with TRBJ2-5; a possible D gene is TRBD2 (6 bases). The CDR3 extends over 15 amino acids. CDR1 and CDR2 (germline): MNHEY, SVGAGI. V lost 2 bases to trimming and J lost 1 base, with 11 bases between them. This CDR3 is CASSYLGGIQETQYF. Written as DNA, the CDR3 is TGTGCCAGCAGTTACCTGGGGGGAATCCAAGAGACCCAGTACTTC.

This chain joins TRBV6-5 and TRBJ1-1; possibly TRBD1 for D (5 bases). The CDR3 covers 14 residues. Germline assignment: CDR1 MNHEY and CDR2 SVGAGI. V was clipped by 2 bases and J by 1 base, with 8 bases between them. CDR3 sequence (DNA): TGTGCCAGCAGTTACGGGGGGACGAACACTGAAGCTTTCTTT. Residues: CASSYGGTNTEAFF.

The rearrangement links TRBV25-1 to TRBJ2-7; maybe TRBD2 (5 bases). In germline, CDR1 is MGHDK, CDR2 SYGVNS. The CDR3 sequence is 14 residues long. V was shortened by 2 bases and J by 4 bases, with 12 bases between the two germline ends. CDR3 region: CASSELEGTYEQYF. CDR3 sequence (DNA): TGTGCCAGCAGTGAACTTGAGGGTACTTACGAGCAGTACTTC.

This clone was recorded once. This chain connects TRBV29-1 to TRBJ2-1; TRBD1 aligns across 7 bases. The V gene's germline CDR1 is SQVTM and CDR2 ANQGSEA. The CDR3 is 15 residues long. After removal of 4 bases from V and 6 bases from J, the junction contained 12 bases not matched to a gene. The CDR3 DNA sequence: TGCAGCGTTGCCCCGGGACAGTGGTCTTCCAATGAGCAGTTCTTC. It yields the protein CSVAPGQWSSNEQFF.

The gene calls are TRBV7-6 and TRBJ1-2; a possible D gene is TRBD1 (6 bases). From germline, CDR1 is SGHVS and CDR2 FNYEAQ. The CDR3 is 13 residues long. Between the trimmed V and J ends, which lost 4 bases and 6 bases, there was a span of 12 bases. The CDR3 here is CASSYSEGDGYTF. The DNA of the CDR3 is TGTGCCAGCAGCTATTCTGAGGGGGATGGCTACACCTTC.

DNA of the CDR3: TGCGCCAGCAGCCCAGGTGGAGCGGGAGTTCCCACAGATACGCAGTATTTT. Encoded protein: CASSPGGAGVPTDTQYF. This rearrangement joins TRBV5-1 to TRBJ2-3; TRBD2 matches at 8 bases. Germline V gives CDR1 SGHRS, CDR2 YFSETQ. Trimming at V came to 4 bases and at J to 2 bases, leaving 12 bases not matched to a gene. The CDR3 runs 17 residues.

The genes are TRBV25-1 and TRBJ1-1; D unresolved. This CDR3 is built from 15 residues. Trimming stripped 3 bases from V and 1 base from J, with 12 bases between. Germline loops: CDR1 MGHDK, CDR2 SYGVNS. For the CDR3, the DNA is TGTGCCAGCAGTGAGGTTGGACCCAGGAACACTGAAGCTTTCTTT. It codes for CASSEVGPRNTEAFF.